The 5 T cell receptor beta chains given below trace back to one sample, sequenced in a study of blood T cells in healthy people across ages. Next came a second PCR, run for about 6 to 12 cycles, which used a sample-barcoded 5' primer along with a J-beta primer mix. Each CDR3 protein gets one entry after TCRdb re-called the 5' RACE reads with MiXCR. The sample includes about 1.6 million distinct CDR3 sequences, roughly 30% of them seen just once. Sample: blood. Receptor source: a woman aged 25 to 39 in good health.

This clonotype was detected once. The rearrangement links TRBV20-1 to TRBJ2-7, with D perhaps matching TRBD1 (5 bases). The tail of the sequence fits TRBJ2-5 better, so the J call may be wrong. CDR3 length: 13 residues. Germline V gene sequence: CDR1 DFQATT, CDR2 SNEGSKA (reference sequence). The CDR3, as DNA: TGCAGTGCTACAAGACAGATCCAAGAGACCCAGTACTTC. Its protein is CSATRQIQETQYF.

Ten or more counts support this clonotype. The rearrangement uses TRBV20-1 and TRBJ2-5; D call uncertain. V lost 5 bases, J lost 1 base, and 17 bases lay in between. Germline loops: CDR1 DFQATT, CDR2 SNEGSKA (reference sequence). The length of the CDR3 is 15 residues. The CDR3 DNA reads TGCAGTGCTGCCACCATCACACCACCCCAAGAGACCCAGTACTTC. Its translation is CSAATITPPQETQYF.

This clonotype was counted many times. The chain recombines TRBV29-1 with TRBJ2-5; 10 bases line up with TRBD2. There are 14 residues in the CDR3. CDR1 is SQVTM and CDR2 is ANQGSEA in the germline V gene. V was pared by 6 bases and J by 2 bases, with 6 bases of the junction left unmatched. CDR3 sequence reads: CSVLDSGGQETQYF. CDR3 sequence (DNA): TGCAGCGTGTTGGATAGCGGGGGGCAAGAGACCCAGTACTTC.

J is TRBJ2-7 and V is TRBV9; D is perhaps TRBD2 (5 bases). CDR1 is SGDLS and CDR2 is YYNGEE in the germline V gene. The CDR3 totals 15 residues. Trimming cost V 4 bases and J 5 bases, with 19 bases left between them. The CDR3: CASSPGRYYGDEQYF. In DNA, the CDR3 is TGTGCCAGCAGCCCCGGTCGTTATTACGGGGACGAGCAGTACTTC.

This clonotype occurred a few times. The chain joins TRBV28 to TRBJ2-7, with D possibly TRBD1 on 7 matching bases. There are 14 residues in the CDR3. Germline V CDR1 and CDR2: MDHEN, SYDVKM. Trimming took 6 bases from V and 0 from J, leaving 12 bases between them. CDR3 residues: CASRPGGSSYEQYF. The CDR3 DNA is TGTGCCAGCAGACCAGGGGGGAGCTCCTACGAGCAGTACTTC.